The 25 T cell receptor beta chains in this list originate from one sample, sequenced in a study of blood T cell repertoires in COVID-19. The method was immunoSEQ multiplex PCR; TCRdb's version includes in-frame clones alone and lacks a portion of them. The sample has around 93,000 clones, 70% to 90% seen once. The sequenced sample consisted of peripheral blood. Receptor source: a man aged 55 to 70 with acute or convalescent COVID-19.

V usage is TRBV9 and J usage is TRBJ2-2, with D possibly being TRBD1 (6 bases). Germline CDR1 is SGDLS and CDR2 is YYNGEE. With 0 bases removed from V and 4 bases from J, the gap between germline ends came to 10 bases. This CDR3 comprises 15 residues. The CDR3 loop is CASSVGTVPTGELFF. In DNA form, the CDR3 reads TGTGCCAGCAGCGTAGGGACAGTCCCCACCGGGGAGCTGTTTTTT.

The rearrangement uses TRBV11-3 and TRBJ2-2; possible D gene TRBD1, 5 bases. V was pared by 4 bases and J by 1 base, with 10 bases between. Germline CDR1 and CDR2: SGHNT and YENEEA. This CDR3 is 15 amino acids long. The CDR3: CASSWTQVNTGELFF. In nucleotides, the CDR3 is TGTGCCAGCAGCTGGACACAGGTGAACACCGGGGAGCTGTTTTTT.

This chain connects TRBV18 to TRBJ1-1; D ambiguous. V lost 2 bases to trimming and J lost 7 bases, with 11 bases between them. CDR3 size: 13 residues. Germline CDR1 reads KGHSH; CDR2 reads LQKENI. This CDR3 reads CASSPGQRNEAFF. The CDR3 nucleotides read TGTGCCAGCTCACCAGGGCAGCGGAATGAAGCTTTCTTT.

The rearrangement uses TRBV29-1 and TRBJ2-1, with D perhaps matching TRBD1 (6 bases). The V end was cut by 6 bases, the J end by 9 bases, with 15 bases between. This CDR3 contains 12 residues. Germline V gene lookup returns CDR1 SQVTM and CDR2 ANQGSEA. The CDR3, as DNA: TGCAGCGTAGAAACCAGGGGATCTGAGCAGTTCTTC. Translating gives CSVETRGSEQFF.

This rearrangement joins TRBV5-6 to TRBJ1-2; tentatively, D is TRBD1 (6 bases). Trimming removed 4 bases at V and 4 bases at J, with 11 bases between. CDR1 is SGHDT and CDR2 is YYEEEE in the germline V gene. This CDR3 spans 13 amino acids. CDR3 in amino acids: CASSTTGIYGYTF. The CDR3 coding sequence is TGTGCCAGCAGCACAACAGGGATCTATGGCTACACCTTC.

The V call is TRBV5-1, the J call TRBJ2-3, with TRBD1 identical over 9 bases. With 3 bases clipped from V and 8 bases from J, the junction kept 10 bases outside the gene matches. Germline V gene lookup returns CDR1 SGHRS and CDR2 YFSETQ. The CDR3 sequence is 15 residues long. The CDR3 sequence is CASSSGQGNYATQYF. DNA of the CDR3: TGCGCCAGCAGCTCGGGACAGGGAAACTACGCTACGCAGTATTTT.

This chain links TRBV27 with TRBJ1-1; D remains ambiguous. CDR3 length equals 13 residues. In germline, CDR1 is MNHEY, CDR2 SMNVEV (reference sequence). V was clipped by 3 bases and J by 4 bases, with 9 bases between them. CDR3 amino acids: CASSFLLSTEAFF. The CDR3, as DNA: TGTGCCAGCAGTTTTCTCCTGAGCACTGAAGCTTTCTTT.

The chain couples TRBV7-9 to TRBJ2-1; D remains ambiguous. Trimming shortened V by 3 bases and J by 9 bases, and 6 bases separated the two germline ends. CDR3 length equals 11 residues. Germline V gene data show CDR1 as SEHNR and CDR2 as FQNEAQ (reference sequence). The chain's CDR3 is CASSFGAEQFF. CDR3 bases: TGTGCCAGCAGCTTCGGAGCTGAGCAGTTCTTC. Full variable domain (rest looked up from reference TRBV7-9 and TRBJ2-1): DTGVSQNPRHKITKRGQNVTFRCDPISEHNRLYWYRQTLGQGPEFLTYFQNEAQLEKSRLLSDRFSAERPKGSFSTLEIQRTEQGDSAMYLCASSFGAEQFFGPGTRLTVL.

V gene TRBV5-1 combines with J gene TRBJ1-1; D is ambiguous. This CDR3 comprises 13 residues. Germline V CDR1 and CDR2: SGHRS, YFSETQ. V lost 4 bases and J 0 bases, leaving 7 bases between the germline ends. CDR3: CASSRAMNTEAFF. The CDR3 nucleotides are TGCGCCAGCAGCCGAGCTATGAACACTGAAGCTTTCTTT.

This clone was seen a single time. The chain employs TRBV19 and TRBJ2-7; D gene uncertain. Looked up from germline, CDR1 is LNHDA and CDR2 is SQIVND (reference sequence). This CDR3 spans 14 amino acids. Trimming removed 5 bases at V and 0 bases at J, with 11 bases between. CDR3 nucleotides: TGTGCCAGTAGTTCGCGTCAAAGCTCCTACGAGCAGTACTTC. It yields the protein CASSSRQSSYEQYF. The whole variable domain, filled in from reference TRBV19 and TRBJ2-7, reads DGGITQSPKYLFRKEGQNVTLSCEQNLNHDAMYWYRQDPGQGLRLIYYSQIVNDFQKGDIAEGYSVSREKKESFPLTVTSAQKNPTAFYLCASSSRQSSYEQYFGPGTRLTVT.

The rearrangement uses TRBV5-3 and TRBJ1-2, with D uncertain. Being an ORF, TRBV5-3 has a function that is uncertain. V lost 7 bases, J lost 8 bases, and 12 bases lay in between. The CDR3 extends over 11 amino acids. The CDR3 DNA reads TGTGCCAGACTCGGGGTACTGGGCTACACCTTC. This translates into CARLGVLGYTF.

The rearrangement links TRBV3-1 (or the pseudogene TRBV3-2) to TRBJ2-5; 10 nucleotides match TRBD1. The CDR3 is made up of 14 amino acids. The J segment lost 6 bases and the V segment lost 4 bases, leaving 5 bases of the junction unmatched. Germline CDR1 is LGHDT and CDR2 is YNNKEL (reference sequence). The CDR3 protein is CASSRTGGMKTQYF. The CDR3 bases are TGTGCCAGCAGCCGGACAGGGGGAATGAAGACCCAGTACTTC.

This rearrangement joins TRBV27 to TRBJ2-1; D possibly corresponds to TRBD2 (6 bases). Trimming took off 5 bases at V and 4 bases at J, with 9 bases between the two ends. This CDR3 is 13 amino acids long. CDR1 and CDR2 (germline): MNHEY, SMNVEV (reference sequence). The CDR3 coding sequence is TGTGCCAGCAGTCGGGGACTGTACAATGAGCAGTTCTTC. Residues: CASSRGLYNEQFF.

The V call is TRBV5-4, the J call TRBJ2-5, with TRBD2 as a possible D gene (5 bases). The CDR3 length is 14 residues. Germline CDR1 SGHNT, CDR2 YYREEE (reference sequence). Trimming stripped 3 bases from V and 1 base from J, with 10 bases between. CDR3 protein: CASSYAGLQETQYF. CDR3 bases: TGTGCCAGCAGCTATGCGGGCCTCCAAGAGACCCAGTACTTC.

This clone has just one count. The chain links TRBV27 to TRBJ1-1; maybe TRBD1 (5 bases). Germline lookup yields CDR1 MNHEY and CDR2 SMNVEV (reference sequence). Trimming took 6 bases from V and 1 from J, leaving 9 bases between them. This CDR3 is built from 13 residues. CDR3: CASRGQSNTEAFF. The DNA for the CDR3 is TGTGCCAGCAGAGGACAATCGAACACTGAAGCTTTCTTT.

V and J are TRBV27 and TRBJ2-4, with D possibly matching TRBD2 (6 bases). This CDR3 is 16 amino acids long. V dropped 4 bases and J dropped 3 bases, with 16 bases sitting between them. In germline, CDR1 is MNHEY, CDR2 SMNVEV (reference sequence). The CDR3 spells CASSSVSGDVKNIQYF. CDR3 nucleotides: TGTGCCAGCAGTTCCGTTTCGGGGGACGTCAAAAACATTCAGTACTTC.

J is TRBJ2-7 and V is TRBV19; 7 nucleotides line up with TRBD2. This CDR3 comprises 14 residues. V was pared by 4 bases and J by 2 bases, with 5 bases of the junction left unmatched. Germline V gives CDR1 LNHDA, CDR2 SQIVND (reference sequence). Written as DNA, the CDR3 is TGTGCCAGTAGTACCTCGGGGGGAACCTACGAGCAGTACTTC. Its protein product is CASSTSGGTYEQYF.

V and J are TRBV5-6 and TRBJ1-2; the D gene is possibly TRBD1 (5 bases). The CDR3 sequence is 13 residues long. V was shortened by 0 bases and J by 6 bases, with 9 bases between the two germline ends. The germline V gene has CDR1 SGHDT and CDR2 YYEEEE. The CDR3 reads CASSLVGRDGYTF. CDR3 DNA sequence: TGTGCCAGCAGCTTGGTTGGCAGGGATGGCTACACCTTC. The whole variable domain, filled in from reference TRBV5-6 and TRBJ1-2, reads DAGVTQSPTHLIKTRGQQVTLRCSPKSGHDTVSWYQQALGQGPQFIFQYYEEEERQRGNFPDRFSGHQFPNYSSELNVNALLLGDSALYLCASSLVGRDGYTFGSGTRLTVV.

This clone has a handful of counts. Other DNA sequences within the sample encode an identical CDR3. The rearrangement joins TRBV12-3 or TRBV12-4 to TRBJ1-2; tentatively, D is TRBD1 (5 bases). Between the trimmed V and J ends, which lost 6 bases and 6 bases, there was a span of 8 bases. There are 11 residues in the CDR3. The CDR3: CASSPGDGYTF. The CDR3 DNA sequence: TGTGCCAGCAGCCCGGGGGATGGCTACACCTTC.

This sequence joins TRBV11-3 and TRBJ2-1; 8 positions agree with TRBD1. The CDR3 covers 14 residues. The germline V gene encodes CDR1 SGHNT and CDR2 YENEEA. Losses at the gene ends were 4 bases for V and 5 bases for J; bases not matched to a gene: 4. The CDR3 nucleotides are TGTGCCAGCAGCTCGGACAGGGCACACAATGAGCAGTTCTTC. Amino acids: CASSSDRAHNEQFF.

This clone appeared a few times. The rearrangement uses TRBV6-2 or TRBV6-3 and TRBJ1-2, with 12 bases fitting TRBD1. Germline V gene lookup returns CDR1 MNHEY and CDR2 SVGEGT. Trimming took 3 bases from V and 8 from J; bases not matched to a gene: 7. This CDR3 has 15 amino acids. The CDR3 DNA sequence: TGTGCCAGCAGTTATACGGGACAGGGGGCCGGCGGCTACACCTTC. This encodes CASSYTGQGAGGYTF.

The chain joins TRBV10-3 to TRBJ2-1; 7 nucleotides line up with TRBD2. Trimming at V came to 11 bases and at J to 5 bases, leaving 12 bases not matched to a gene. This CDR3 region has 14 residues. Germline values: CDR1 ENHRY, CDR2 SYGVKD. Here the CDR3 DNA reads TGTGCCTCCTTGGGAGGGGCGAATCACAATGAGCAGTTCTTC. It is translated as CASLGGANHNEQFF.

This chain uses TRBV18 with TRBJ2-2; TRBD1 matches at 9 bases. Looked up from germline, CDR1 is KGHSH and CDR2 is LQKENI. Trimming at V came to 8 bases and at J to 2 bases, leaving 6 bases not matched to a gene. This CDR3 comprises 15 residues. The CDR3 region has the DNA TGTGCCAGCCAAGGGACAGGGCTTAACACCGGGGAGCTGTTTTTT. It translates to CASQGTGLNTGELFF.

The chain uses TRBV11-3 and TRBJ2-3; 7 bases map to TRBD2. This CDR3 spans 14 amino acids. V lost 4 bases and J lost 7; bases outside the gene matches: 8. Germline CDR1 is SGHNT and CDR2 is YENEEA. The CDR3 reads CASSSSGPRHTQYF. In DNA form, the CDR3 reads TGTGCCAGCAGCTCTAGCGGCCCTCGGCATACGCAGTATTTT. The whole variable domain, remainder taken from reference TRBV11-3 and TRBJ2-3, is EAGVVQSPRYKIIEKKQPVAFWCNPISGHNTLYWYLQNLGQGPELLIRYENEEAVDDSQLPKDRFSAERLKGVDSTLKIQPAELGDSAVYLCASSSSGPRHTQYFGPGTRLTVL.

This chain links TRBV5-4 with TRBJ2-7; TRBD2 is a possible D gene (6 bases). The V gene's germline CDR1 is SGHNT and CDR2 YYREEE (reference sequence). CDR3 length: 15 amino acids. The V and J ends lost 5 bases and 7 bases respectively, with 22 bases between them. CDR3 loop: CASRVFGGLRSEQYF. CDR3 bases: TGTGCCAGCAGGGTTTTCGGAGGACTAAGGAGTGAGCAGTACTTC. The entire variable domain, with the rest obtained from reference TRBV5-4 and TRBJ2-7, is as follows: ETGVTQSPTHLIKTRGQQVTLRCSSQSGHNTVSWYQQALGQGPQFIFQYYREEENGRGNFPPRFSGLQFPNYSSELNVNALELDDSALYLCASRVFGGLRSEQYFGPGTRLTVT.